Below are 22 T cell receptor beta chains sequenced from a single sample in a study of blood T cell repertoires in COVID-19. The table came from immunoSEQ multiplex PCR; TCRdb's copy has only in-frame clones and leaves some out. The table includes about 100,000 clones, more than 85% detected once. The sequencing input was peripheral blood. The receptor source for this set is a man under 40 in a cohort sampled during active COVID-19.

This chain connects TRBV5-4 to TRBJ1-2, with unresolved D. Trimming took 2 bases from V and 4 from J, leaving 15 bases between them. The CDR3 has 15 amino acids. Per germline, CDR1 SGHNT and CDR2 YYREEE (reference sequence). As DNA, the CDR3 is TGTGCCAGCAGCTTAGGGCGGGAACTGAGCTATGGCTACACCTTC. This codes for CASSLGRELSYGYTF.

This chain links TRBV15 with TRBJ1-1; perhaps TRBD1 as D (6 bases). The CDR3 length is 12 residues. Germline V gene sequence: CDR1 LNHNV, CDR2 YYDKDF (reference sequence). V gave up 0 bases and J gave up 11 bases, with 10 bases separating them. CDR3: CATSREGAEAFF. The CDR3 DNA is TGTGCCACCAGCAGAGAGGGGGCGGAGGCTTTCTTT.

The chain has TRBV6-2 or TRBV6-3 and TRBJ2-3; possible D gene TRBD1, 6 bases. Germline lookup yields CDR1 MNHEY and CDR2 SVGEGT. Trimming removed 1 base at V and 2 bases at J, with 10 bases between. The CDR3 is made up of 15 amino acids. The CDR3 reads CASSYLDSHTDTQYF. The CDR3 coding sequence is TGTGCCAGCAGTTACTTGGACAGTCACACAGATACGCAGTATTTT.

This clone was found once. This sequence joins TRBV7-3 and TRBJ2-6, with D perhaps TRBD2 (6 bases). The germline V and J ends were trimmed by 5 bases and 1 base, with 9 bases remaining between them. The CDR3 has 15 amino acids. Per the germline V gene, CDR1 is SGHTA and CDR2 is FQGTGA. CDR3 in amino acids: CASSTGGSGANVLTF. The CDR3 DNA sequence: TGTGCCAGCAGCACTGGGGGGTCTGGGGCCAACGTCCTGACTTTC.

The rearrangement uses TRBV9 and TRBJ2-3, with TRBD2 identical over 9 bases. The CDR3 loop spans 17 amino acids. Trimming at V came to 4 bases and at J to 2 bases, leaving 11 bases not matched to a gene. Germline V gene sequence: CDR1 SGDLS, CDR2 YYNGEE. The DNA of the CDR3 is TGTGCCAGCAGCATACAAGGCGGGGGGGCCCCCACAGATACGCAGTATTTT. It specifies CASSIQGGGAPTDTQYF.

This clone was observed a few times. The V and J genes are TRBV6-6 and TRBJ1-1, with unresolved D. This CDR3 region has 14 residues. V was clipped by 2 bases and J by 8 bases, with 15 bases between them. From germline, CDR1 is MNHNY and CDR2 SVGAGI (reference sequence). CDR3 amino acids: CASSYGGGNWEAFF. Written as DNA, the CDR3 is TGTGCCAGCAGTTACGGCGGAGGGAACTGGGAAGCTTTCTTT.

The rearrangement links TRBV10-3 to TRBJ2-5; perhaps TRBD2 as D (6 bases). CDR3 length equals 13 residues. Trimming cost V 5 bases and J 3 bases, with 10 bases left between them. Germline V gives CDR1 ENHRY, CDR2 SYGVKD. CDR3 region: CAISPGRKETQYF. Written as DNA, the CDR3 is TGTGCCATCAGTCCCGGGAGAAAAGAGACCCAGTACTTC.

The V gene is TRBV10-1, the J gene TRBJ2-3; 7 bases map to TRBD1. V lost 10 bases to trimming and J lost 3 bases; unmatched junction nucleotides: 13. CDR3 size: 15 residues. Germline loops: CDR1 WNHNN, CDR2 SYGVQD (reference sequence). The CDR3 loop reads CATSAGGVGTDTQYF. CDR3 coding DNA: TGCGCCACCTCTGCAGGGGGTGTAGGGACAGATACGCAGTATTTT.

This clone appeared once. V and J are TRBV7-9 and TRBJ1-3, with unresolved D. The CDR3 runs 15 residues. The germline gives CDR1 SEHNR, CDR2 FQNEAQ (reference sequence). V lost 1 base to trimming and J lost 4 bases, with 11 bases between them. CDR3 sequence reads: CASSLESSRGNTIYF. The DNA for the CDR3 is TGTGCCAGCAGCTTAGAGTCCAGCAGGGGAAACACCATATATTTT.

The V and J genes are TRBV9 and TRBJ2-2; 7 bases align to TRBD1. Germline CDR1 and CDR2: SGDLS and YYNGEE. The CDR3 is 15 amino acids. Trimming at V came to 2 bases and at J to 6 bases, leaving 7 bases not matched to a gene. CDR3 sequence (DNA): TGTGCCAGCAGCGTTACAGGGGACGTGGCCGGGGAGCTGTTTTTT. The encoded protein is CASSVTGDVAGELFF.

The genes are TRBV5-1 and TRBJ1-6; no reliable D call. The CDR3 is 14 residues long. V lost 5 bases and J lost 3, with 9 bases in between. The germline V gene encodes CDR1 SGHRS and CDR2 YFSETQ. The CDR3 DNA reads TGCGCCAGCAGTCCCGGGAACTATAATTCACCCCTCCACTTT. It yields the protein CASSPGNYNSPLHF.

The chain carries TRBV19 and TRBJ1-5; tentatively, D is TRBD1 (5 bases). The CDR3 consists of 14 residues. Germline CDR1 reads LNHDA; CDR2 reads SQIVND (reference sequence). Trimming left V 4 bases short and J 7 bases short, with 14 bases between. The CDR3 DNA reads as TGTGCCAGTAGTACCCGACTCCCAGGGCAGCCCCAGCATTTT. This gives the protein CASSTRLPGQPQHF.

CDR3 coding DNA: TGTGCCAGCAGCCAAGGTCGGGGGGGCGGGGAGCAGTTCTTC. Amino acid sequence: CASSQGRGGGEQFF. The chain uses TRBV3-1 (or the pseudogene TRBV3-2) and TRBJ2-1, with 8 bases fitting TRBD2. Germline lookup yields CDR1 LGHDT and CDR2 YNNKEL (reference sequence). The V segment lost 1 base and the J segment 10 bases; nucleotides outside the gene matches: 6. This CDR3 region has 14 residues.

This chain joins TRBV6-6 and TRBJ1-6; 8 bases line up with TRBD1. J gave up 0 bases and V 5 bases, and 0 bases lay outside the gene matches. Germline lookup yields CDR1 MNHNY and CDR2 SVGAGI (reference sequence). The CDR3 extends over 15 amino acids. The CDR3 reads CASSTGGSYNSPLHF. The CDR3 bases are TGTGCCAGCAGTACAGGGGGCTCCTATAATTCACCCCTCCACTTT.

J is TRBJ2-5 and V is TRBV18; 8 bases fit TRBD2. This CDR3 comprises 14 residues. V was clipped by 0 bases and J by 5 bases; unmatched bases: 2. The germline CDR1 and CDR2 sequences are KGHSH and LQKENI. The CDR3 loop is CASSPPRGAETQYF. The CDR3 DNA reads TGTGCCAGCTCACCACCGCGGGGGGCGGAGACCCAGTACTTC. The full variable domain, its missing parts supplied by reference TRBV18 and TRBJ2-5, is NAGVMQNPRHLVRRRGQEARLRCSPMKGHSHVYWYRQLPEEGLKFMVYLQKENIIDESGMPKERFSAEFPKEGPSILRIQQVVRGDSAAYFCASSPPRGAETQYFGPGTRLLVL.

The rearrangement uses TRBV3-1 (or the pseudogene TRBV3-2) and TRBJ2-5, with 10 bases fitting TRBD2. With V trimmed by 0 bases and J by 7 bases, 11 bases remained unmatched. There are 17 residues in the CDR3. Germline loops: CDR1 LGHDT, CDR2 YNNKEL (reference sequence). The CDR3 nucleotides read TGTGCCAGCAGCCAAGATGTGGCTAGCGGGGGTGTGGTGACCCAGTACTTC. The encoded protein is CASSQDVASGGVVTQYF.

The chain combines TRBV7-2 with TRBJ2-3, with 8 bases fitting TRBD2. With 5 bases clipped from V and 4 bases from J, the junction kept 11 bases outside the gene matches. CDR3 size: 16 residues. Germline V gives CDR1 SGHTA, CDR2 FQGNSA. The CDR3 DNA sequence: TGTGCCAGCAGCCATCCGGGACTAGTTGGAGCAGATACGCAGTATTTT. It encodes CASSHPGLVGADTQYF.

The chain joins TRBV7-9 to TRBJ2-5; unclear D gene. CDR3 length equals 13 residues. Looked up from germline, CDR1 is SEHNR and CDR2 is FQNEAQ (reference sequence). The germline V and J ends were trimmed by 5 bases and 4 bases, with 11 bases remaining between them. The CDR3 loop reads CASSPRKSETQYF. The CDR3 DNA reads TGTGCCAGCAGCCCGCGTAAATCAGAGACCCAGTACTTC.

The chain has TRBV5-1 and TRBJ2-5; TRBD2 matches at 12 bases. V was clipped by 3 bases and J by 4 bases; unmatched bases: 10. This CDR3 comprises 17 residues. The germline V gene encodes CDR1 SGHRS and CDR2 YFSETQ. Here the CDR3 reads CASSSSSTSGGRETQYF. As DNA, the CDR3 is TGCGCCAGCAGCTCCAGCTCGACTAGCGGGGGAAGAGAGACCCAGTACTTC.

A single count supports this clone. V is TRBV9 and J is TRBJ2-1, with 11 bases identical to TRBD1. Per germline, CDR1 SGDLS and CDR2 YYNGEE. CDR3 length: 15 residues. The V gene end was trimmed by 4 bases and the J gene end by 7 bases; junction bases not matched to a gene: 7. This CDR3 is CASSPRTGGLNEQFF. The CDR3 DNA is TGTGCCAGCAGCCCCCGGACAGGGGGCCTTAATGAGCAGTTCTTC.

Judged by abundance, this clone is medium-sized (0.01 to 0.1%). V gene TRBV10-3 combines with J gene TRBJ1-1; D might be TRBD1 (6 bases). The CDR3 has 16 residues. Germline lookup yields CDR1 ENHRY and CDR2 SYGVKD. Trimming stripped 5 bases from V and 3 bases from J, with 19 bases between. CDR3 in DNA: TGTGCCATCAGTTCTAGAGACGGACAGAAGGACACTGAAGCTTTCTTT. Translation gives CAISSRDGQKDTEAFF.

This clone was recorded only once. This rearrangement joins TRBV6-4 to TRBJ1-2, with D possibly being TRBD1 (6 bases). The CDR3 is made up of 14 amino acids. The V and J ends lost 0 bases and 5 bases respectively, with 10 bases between them. Germline V gene lookup returns CDR1 MRHNA and CDR2 SNTAGT. CDR3 DNA: TGTGCCAGCAGTGACTCGGCAGGGGCGTATGGCTACACCTTC. This encodes CASSDSAGAYGYTF.